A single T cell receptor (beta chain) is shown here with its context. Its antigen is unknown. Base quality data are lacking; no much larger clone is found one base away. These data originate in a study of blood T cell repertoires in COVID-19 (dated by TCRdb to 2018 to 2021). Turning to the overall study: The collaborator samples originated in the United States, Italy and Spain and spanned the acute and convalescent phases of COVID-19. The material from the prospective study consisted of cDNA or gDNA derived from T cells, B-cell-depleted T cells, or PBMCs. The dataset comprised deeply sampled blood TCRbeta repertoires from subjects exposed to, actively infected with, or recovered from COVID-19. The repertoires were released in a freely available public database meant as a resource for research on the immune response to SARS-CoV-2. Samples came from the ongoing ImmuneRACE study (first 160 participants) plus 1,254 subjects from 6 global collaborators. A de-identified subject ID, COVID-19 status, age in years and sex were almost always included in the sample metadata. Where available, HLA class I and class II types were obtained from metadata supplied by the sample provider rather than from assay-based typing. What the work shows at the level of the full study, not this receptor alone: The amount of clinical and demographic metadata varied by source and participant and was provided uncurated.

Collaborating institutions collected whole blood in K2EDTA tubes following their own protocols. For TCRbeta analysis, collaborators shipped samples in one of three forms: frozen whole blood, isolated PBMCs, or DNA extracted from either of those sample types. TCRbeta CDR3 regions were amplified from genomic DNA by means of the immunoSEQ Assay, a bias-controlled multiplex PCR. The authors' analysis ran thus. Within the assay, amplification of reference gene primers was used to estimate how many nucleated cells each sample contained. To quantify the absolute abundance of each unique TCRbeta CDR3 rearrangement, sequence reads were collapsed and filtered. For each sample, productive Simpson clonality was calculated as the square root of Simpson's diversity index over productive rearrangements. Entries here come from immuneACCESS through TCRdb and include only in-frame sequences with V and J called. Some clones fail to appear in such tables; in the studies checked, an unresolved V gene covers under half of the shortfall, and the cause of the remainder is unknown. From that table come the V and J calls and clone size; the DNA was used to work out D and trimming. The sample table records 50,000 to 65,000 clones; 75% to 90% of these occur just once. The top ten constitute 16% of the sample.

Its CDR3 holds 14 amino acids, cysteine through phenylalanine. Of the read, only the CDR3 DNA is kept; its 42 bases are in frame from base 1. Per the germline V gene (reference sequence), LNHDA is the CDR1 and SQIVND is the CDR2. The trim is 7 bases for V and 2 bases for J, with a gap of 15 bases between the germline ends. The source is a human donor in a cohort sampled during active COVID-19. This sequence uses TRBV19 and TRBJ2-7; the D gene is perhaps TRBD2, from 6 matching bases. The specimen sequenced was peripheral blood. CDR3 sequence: CASTPGGVPYEQYF. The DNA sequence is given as TGTGCCAGTACCCCCGGAGGGGTGCCCTACGAGCAGTACTTC.